What follows describes a single T cell receptor (beta chain). It has no known antigen specificity. There are no base qualities to consult, and no much larger clone falls within one base. In total, roughly 670 healthy bone marrow donors made up the cohort. Cohort members were all nominally healthy when sampled, although unrecorded immune exposures were likely present. The donor was CMV seropositive and belonged to the group of more than 250 seropositive cohort members. A peripheral blood sample was collected from each donor, and TCR beta sequencing was performed on peripheral blood mononuclear cells. Genomic DNA extraction from the blood cell samples was performed with the Qiagen DNeasy Blood Extraction Kit. The data originate from a study of cytomegalovirus exposure and HLA in healthy donors (dated by TCRdb to the late 2010s). In the study overall: An earlier analysis of under 600 of the donors reported about 290 Gb of sequence data and roughly 110 million unique TCR beta sequences from 150 million to 200 million T cells. An early release covering approximately 600 HLA-typed donors comprised approximately 290 gigabases of sequencing data and about 90 million unique TCR sequences. Of the roughly 410 genotyped donors, less than 90% were placed in the genetic ancestry cluster associated with self-reported Caucasian donors. The study aimed to test whether signatures of past pathogen exposure could be identified by cataloging public T cell receptors. The study used immunosequencing to profile the T cell repertoires of 666 subjects and linked those repertoires to cytomegalovirus serostatus. A separate validation cohort of 100 to 150 different subjects was used in addition to the approximately 610-subject first cohort. To predict cytomegalovirus infection status, the study combined high-throughput TCR immunosequencing, statistical association of individual TCRs with disease status, and machine learning. To study patterns of TCR occurrence, a later analysis re-analyzed previously published TCR beta repertoires from 500 to 850 donors and added high-resolution HLA genotyping. The later analysis used no new phenotypic data to find candidate immune exposures, relying instead on TCR beta sequences and their occurrence across donors. An earlier analysis of some 500 of the donors applied high-throughput TCR beta sequencing to assess whether each TCR beta V gene segment acted as functional or pseudogenic. Donor age, sex, ethnicity and CMV serostatus were collected together with the repertoire data. In a later genetic analysis, genome-wide SNP genotypes for about 65% of the roughly 700 donors were used, and that subset was treated as a discovery cohort. All discovery cohort repertoires had been generated on a single sequencing platform. Both class I and class II loci were covered by HLA typing, at four-digit resolution. The number of typed donors differed by locus: about 620-630 for A, B, C, DRB1 and DQB1; approximately 520 for DQA1; some 610 for DPA1; and approximately 450 for DPB1. Four or five DR-DQ haplotypes were handled as single units for association and clustering, since linkage in the cohort was strong. Among some 400 genotyped donors of the cohort, an average of approximately 230,000 unique TCR beta nucleotide sequences were sequenced per donor, around 20% of them non-productive.

Unmatched junction bases come to 6, with V trimmed by 1 base and J by 2 bases. The CDR3 measures 16 amino acids from cysteine to phenylalanine. Only the CDR3 DNA is retained, 48 bases long and in frame from the first base. From the germline V gene (reference sequence), CDR1 is SGHNT and CDR2 is YYREEE. Library construction relied on the immunoSEQ multiplex PCR assay. For the multiplex PCR, a mixture combining 60 forward primers for TCR Vbeta segments and 13 reverse primers for TCR Jbeta segments was used. Amplification of the CDR3 region of rearranged TCR beta genes was performed with a multiplex PCR assay on genomic DNA. On the Illumina HiSeq System, the amplified TCR beta libraries were sequenced as 87-base-pair reads. Concerning the study's data processing: Across the 700 or so repertoires, a later analysis counted some 81 million unique TCR beta chains, roughly 11 million of which were shared by at least two donors. To remove PCR and sequencing errors, raw reads were error-corrected and collapsed into unique sequences using a nearest-neighbor algorithm that merged closely related sequences. CDR3 sequences were aligned to IMGT reference sequences to assign V, D and J gene segments. For a sequence to be retained, a match of at least six nucleotides was required to both a V gene segment and a J gene segment. A rearrangement counted as productive if the CDR3 had no stop codons and remained in frame with V and J, and every other rearrangement counted as non-productive. CDR3 was defined by IMGT convention, running from the second conserved V-encoded cysteine to the conserved J-encoded phenylalanine. In an earlier analysis of 550 to 650 of the donors, sequences lacking an unambiguous match to a single V gene segment were excluded. An earlier analysis of about 590 of the donors classified V segments as functional when productive rearrangements were above 56.7% and as segregating when the standard deviation between donors was above 5%. A statistical classification framework was built to diagnose cytomegalovirus status from the catalog of TCR beta chain sequences. A later analysis assigned V and J genes by comparing TCR nucleotide sequences with IMGT/GENE-DB human TR gene sequences. A later analysis assigned CDR3 sequences and most-parsimonious VDJ recombination scenarios with the TCRdist pipeline. In a later analysis, each TCR beta chain was defined by its CDR3 amino acid sequence together with its V-gene family, and reads lacking a unique V-gene family were excluded. As a way to deal with suspected cross-contamination and a sequencing artifact, a later analysis dropped 640 or so nucleotide sequences that were highly shared and had low generation probability. For each public chain, a later analysis derived a clonal expansion index from normalized ranks of inferred template counts within each repertoire. In a later analysis, generation probabilities were computed using a VDJ recombination model fitted to out-of-frame rearrangements, and the results were checked against IGoR. A later analysis scored TCR-TCR, TCR-HLA and TCR-CMV co-occurrence with hypergeometric tests, applying a repertoire-size bias correction to TCR pairs. False discovery rates were estimated in a later analysis by permuting HLA or CMV assignments 20 times. In a later analysis, co-occurring TCRs were grouped using DBSCAN, with TCRdist sequence similarity added in when clustering inside HLA-allele-positive subsets. Repertoires with fewer than 30,000 or more than 120,000 public chains, plus five repertoires with anomalous nucleotide sharing, were excluded from co-occurrence clustering. Not all clones reach the TCRdb copy of this immuneACCESS table, which keeps in-frame sequences only. Checked studies attribute under half of the gap to unresolved V genes and leave the rest unexplained. V and J calls and clone size come straight from that table; D and trimming were deduced from the DNA. This sample gives about 100,000 clones in total; around two thirds of them show up just once. Of the sample, roughly 2.6% falls within the top ten clones.

Overall results and qualifications from the work: A later analysis found that HLA-associated TCR beta chains were more clonally expanded and had lower generation probabilities than equally common non-associated chains. Most TCR sequences were seen in very few donors, while some public TCRs were found in many individuals. Strong co-occurrence of HLA alleles, especially DR and DQ, made assigning TCR associations to individual alleles difficult. Broadly in line with IMGT annotations, most TCR beta V segments showed up in productive rearrangements about 87% or about 30% of the time in an earlier analysis of 450 to 600 of the donors. Linkage disequilibrium might explain the correlated functional status among segregating V segments, but an unknown experimental factor could not be excluded. The study gave a list of about 150 TCR beta chains associated with cytomegalovirus. A further reported finding was that TCR beta sequences accurately predicted the HLA-A and HLA-B alleles for most subjects in the first cohort. A few of the identified cytomegalovirus-associated TCR beta chains were confirmed in vitro to be specific for cytomegalovirus antigens. The classifier was reported to diagnose cytomegalovirus status with high specificity and sensitivity in both the original and validation cohorts. In a later analysis, several top co-occurrence clusters were reported to appear linked to parvovirus B19, influenza, CMV and Epstein-Barr virus. Specific HLA alleles were associated with over 15,000 TCR beta sequences at a false discovery rate of 0.05 in a later analysis. Some IMGT-functional V segments, including TRBV6-2 and TRBV6-3, could not be told apart with the 87-base-pair reads, so those segments were excluded. This cohort had only TCR beta chains sequenced, and the lack of alpha or paired-chain data limited which features could be detected. HLA typing was unavailable for some donors at each locus, so association tests used only the typed subset. According to a later analysis, TCR association rates differed among HLA loci, with DRB1 alleles showing the most associated TCRs and HLA-C alleles showing the fewest. It was suggested by the authors that the approach could potentially be generalized to other disease states and immunological phenotypes. In a later genetic analysis, a missense DCLRE1C variant was associated with V-gene and J-gene trimming of TCR beta chains, and the association was replicated in an independent cohort. A later genetic analysis reported fewer N-insertions in productive TCRs among donors in an Asian-associated ancestry cluster than the roughly 670-donor mean. Approximately 16 rarely observed V segments, including chromosome 9 orphons, were excluded from the earlier analysis of just under 600 of the donors because counts were too low. A later analysis found that most CMV-associated TCR beta chains appeared HLA-restricted, with HLA associations seemingly driven largely by CMV exposure. Presence/absence analyses assumed roughly uniform sequencing depth across donors, an assumption that may not hold. CMV serostatus was the only immune exposure information available for the cohort. A cluster of highly shared sequence variants was judged likely to represent a technical artifact of the sequencing pipeline.

The chain is assembled from TRBV5-4 and TRBJ2-1, with TRBD2 identical over 7 junction bases. What was sequenced was PBMCs. The sequence came from a man aged 45-65 years in good health and CMV-seropositive. The DNA reads TGTGCCAGCAGCTTGTCGGCGGGAGTTGCCTACAATGAGCAGTTCTTC. It codes for CASSLSAGVAYNEQFF.